This TCR beta chain was documented in a study of early T cells in non-severe SARS-CoV-2 infection. Trimming cost V 3 bases and J 10 bases, with 15 bases left between them. This CDR3 spans 13 amino acids. The germline V gene has CDR1 MDHEN and CDR2 SYDVKM. This clonotype was seen only a few times. TCRdb used MiXCR to reprocess the 5' RACE reads, holding one entry per CDR3 protein. The table has tens of thousands of distinct CDR3 sequences, around 15% seen once. This TCR was recovered from an adult who was a healthcare worker with PCR-confirmed SARS-CoV-2 infection or an uninfected control (not recorded which). The chain links TRBV28 to TRBJ1-1; D gene ambiguous. Sequenced sample: whole blood. The chain's CDR3 is CASSLLGQRGAFF. For the CDR3, the DNA is TGTGCCAGCAGTTTGCTGGGCCAACGTGGAGCTTTCTTT.